One sample yielded the 17 T cell receptor beta chains listed below, sequenced in a study of blood T cell repertoires in COVID-19. Profiled with immunoSEQ multiplex PCR; TCRdb holds only in-frame clones, not every one. The sample has 88,000 or so clones, roughly 80% seen once. The sequenced sample consisted of peripheral blood. All receptors come from a man aged 55 to 70 with acute or convalescent COVID-19.

The CDR3 DNA sequence: TGTGCCAGCAGCCCTTCTCTTTCCTACGAGCAGTACTTC. Its translation is CASSPSLSYEQYF. The rearrangement joins TRBV3-1 (or the pseudogene TRBV3-2) to TRBJ2-7; D is ambiguous. V was clipped by 4 bases and J by 1 base, with 8 bases between them. This CDR3 has 13 residues. In germline, CDR1 is LGHDT, CDR2 YNNKEL (reference sequence).

This clone was seen a single time. The chain links TRBV6-5 to TRBJ2-1; 7 positions agree with TRBD1. Germline V lookup: CDR1 MNHEY, CDR2 SVGAGI. V gave up 4 bases and J gave up 7 bases; unmatched junction bases: 4. The CDR3 totals 13 residues. The CDR3 DNA reads as TGTGCCAGCAGTTTACCAGGGGGAAATGAGCAGTTCTTC. Protein product: CASSLPGGNEQFF.

The V gene is TRBV2, the J gene TRBJ2-5; possibly TRBD1 for D (5 bases). CDR3 length equals 13 residues. Germline CDR1 SNHLY, CDR2 FYNNEI. V lost 2 bases, J lost 5 bases, and 9 bases lay in between. The CDR3 loop reads CASSEQGRETQYF. As DNA, the CDR3 is TGTGCCAGCAGTGAACAGGGAAGGGAGACCCAGTACTTC.

Only one count was recorded for this clone. The rearrangement uses TRBV5-1 and TRBJ1-3; 9 positions agree with TRBD1. The V gene end was trimmed by 2 bases and the J gene end by 7 bases; junction bases not matched to a gene: 10. Germline V gene sequence: CDR1 SGHRS, CDR2 YFSETQ. The CDR3 is made up of 16 amino acids. Written as DNA, the CDR3 is TGCGCCAGCAGCTTCTATGGGACAGGGTTCGGGAACACCATATATTTT. Encoded protein: CASSFYGTGFGNTIYF.

The J gene is TRBJ2-7, the V gene TRBV30, with 9 nucleotides matching TRBD1. The CDR3 consists of 14 residues. The germline CDR1 and CDR2 sequences are GTSNPN and SVGIG (reference sequence). The junction had 12 bases not matched to a gene; V was cut back by 5 bases and J by 7 bases. CDR3: CAWVTGTGYGEQYF. CDR3 nucleotide sequence: TGTGCCTGGGTTACCGGGACAGGGTACGGGGAGCAGTACTTC.

The genes are TRBV2 and TRBJ2-1; 11 positions match TRBD2. Germline-derived CDR1 and CDR2 are SNHLY and FYNNEI. Losses at the gene ends were 6 bases for V and 6 bases for J; bases not matched to a gene: 7. This CDR3 has 15 residues. CDR3 protein: CASSVGTSGFNEQFF. The CDR3 DNA sequence: TGTGCCAGCAGCGTCGGGACTAGCGGATTCAATGAGCAGTTCTTC.

The chain recombines TRBV5-6 with TRBJ1-4; 8 bases align to TRBD1. The V gene end was trimmed by 4 bases and the J gene end by 8 bases; junction bases not matched to a gene: 10. The CDR3 totals 15 residues. Per the germline V gene, CDR1 is SGHDT and CDR2 is YYEEEE. CDR3 DNA: TGTGCCAGCAGCAAGACAGGGACAGGTGAAGAAAAACTGTTTTTT. As protein: CASSKTGTGEEKLFF.

This clone was recorded a few times. Within the sample, other DNA sequences also encode this same CDR3. The chain has TRBV7-2 and TRBJ2-2; no firm D call. Germline-derived CDR1 and CDR2 are SGHTA and FQGNSA. The CDR3 runs to 11 residues. V gave up 5 bases and J gave up 8 bases, with 6 bases separating them. Here the CDR3 reads CASSPPGELFF. The DNA for the CDR3 is TGTGCCAGCAGCCCCCCTGGGGAGCTGTTTTTT.

The chain recombines TRBV3-1 (or the pseudogene TRBV3-2) with TRBJ1-1; D possibly corresponds to TRBD1 (5 bases). Germline V gene lookup returns CDR1 LGHDT and CDR2 YNNKEL (reference sequence). The CDR3 totals 17 residues. Trimming stripped 5 bases from V and 1 base from J, with 20 bases between. CDR3 residues: CASSERKQDISNTEAFF. CDR3 nucleotides: TGTGCCAGCAGCGAACGAAAGCAGGACATTTCGAACACTGAAGCTTTCTTT.

The chain carries TRBV15 and TRBJ2-3, with D hard to call. Germline V gene sequence: CDR1 LNHNV, CDR2 YYDKDF (reference sequence). The CDR3 loop spans 15 amino acids. The V and J ends lost 5 bases and 0 bases respectively, with 12 bases between them. This CDR3 is CATSHPPTSTDTQYF. CDR3 nucleotides: TGTGCCACCAGCCACCCCCCTACTAGCACAGATACGCAGTATTTT.

The J gene is TRBJ1-5, the V gene TRBV28; 10 bases agree with TRBD1. CDR3 size: 16 residues. V was pared by 5 bases and J by 3 bases, with 7 bases of the junction left unmatched. Germline lookup yields CDR1 MDHEN and CDR2 SYDVKM. The CDR3 region is CASSPRDRGNNQPQHF. Here the CDR3 DNA reads TGTGCCAGCAGTCCCAGGGACAGGGGAAACAATCAGCCCCAGCATTTT.

The gene calls are TRBV27 and TRBJ1-5, with D possibly TRBD1 on 5 matching bases. CDR3 length equals 16 residues. In germline, CDR1 is MNHEY, CDR2 SMNVEV (reference sequence). V was trimmed by 2 bases and J by 2 bases, leaving 13 bases between them. CDR3 DNA sequence: TGTGCCAGCAGTTTAGCCGCGGGGCTGGGCAATCAGCCCCAGCATTTT. This sequence encodes CASSLAAGLGNQPQHF.

The chain is built from TRBV11-3 and TRBJ2-7, with TRBD1 as a possible D gene (5 bases). The germline V gene encodes CDR1 SGHNT and CDR2 YENEEA. This CDR3 comprises 14 residues. Trimming shortened V by 1 base and J by 5 bases, and 12 bases separated the two germline ends. Here the CDR3 DNA reads TGTGCCAGCAGCTTAGGGTCCAGGGTCCACGAGCAGTACTTC. Protein sequence: CASSLGSRVHEQYF.

This chain links TRBV29-1 with TRBJ1-5, with D perhaps TRBD1 (6 bases). Trimming stripped 6 bases from V and 7 bases from J, with 19 bases between. The germline V gene encodes CDR1 SQVTM and CDR2 ANQGSEA. The CDR3 totals 14 residues. The CDR3 DNA sequence: TGCAGCGTAATACTTGGGACACCAACCCAGCCCCAGCATTTT. Translating it yields CSVILGTPTQPQHF.

V and J are TRBV18 and TRBJ2-1, with a weak D call TRBD1 (6 bases). Per germline, CDR1 KGHSH and CDR2 LQKENI. The CDR3 sequence is 17 residues long. Trimming shortened V by 0 bases and J by 1 base, and 13 bases separated the two germline ends. CDR3 protein: CASSPPLGAGSYNEQFF. The CDR3 DNA reads as TGTGCCAGCTCACCACCGTTGGGGGCCGGGTCCTACAATGAGCAGTTCTTC.

The chain carries TRBV28 and TRBJ1-4; perhaps TRBD1 as D (5 bases). Germline CDR1 MDHEN, CDR2 SYDVKM. The V gene lost 6 bases and the J gene lost 4 bases, with 15 bases spanning the gap. CDR3 length: 15 residues. The CDR3 bases are TGTGCCAGCAGCTCTGGAGGGGCTCTTAATGAAAAACTGTTTTTT. Translated: CASSSGGALNEKLFF.

The chain has TRBV6-5 and TRBJ1-6; D possibly corresponds to TRBD1 (5 bases). CDR1 is MNHEY and CDR2 is SVGAGI in the germline V gene. The CDR3 runs 14 residues. The germline V and J ends were trimmed by 5 bases and 14 bases, with 19 bases remaining between them. CDR3 DNA sequence: TGTGCCAGCAGTCTCGACAGCGCGGGGGTGGCCCTCCACTTT. This sequence encodes CASSLDSAGVALHF.